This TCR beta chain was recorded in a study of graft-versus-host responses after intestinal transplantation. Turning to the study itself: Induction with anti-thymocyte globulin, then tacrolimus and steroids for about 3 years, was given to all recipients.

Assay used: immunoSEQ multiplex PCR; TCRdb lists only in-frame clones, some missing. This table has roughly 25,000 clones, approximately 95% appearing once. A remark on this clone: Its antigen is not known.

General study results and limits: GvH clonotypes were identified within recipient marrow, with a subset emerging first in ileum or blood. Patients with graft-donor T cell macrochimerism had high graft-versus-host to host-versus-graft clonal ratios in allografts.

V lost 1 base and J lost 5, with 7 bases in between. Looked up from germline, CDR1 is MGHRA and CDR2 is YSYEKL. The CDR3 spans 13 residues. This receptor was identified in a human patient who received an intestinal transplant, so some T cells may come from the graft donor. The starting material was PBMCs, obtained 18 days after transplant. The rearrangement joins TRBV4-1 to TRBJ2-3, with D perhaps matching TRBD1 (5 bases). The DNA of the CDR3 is TGCGCCAGCAGCCAAGGAAGGGGAGATACGCAGTATTTT. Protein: CASSQGRGDTQYF.